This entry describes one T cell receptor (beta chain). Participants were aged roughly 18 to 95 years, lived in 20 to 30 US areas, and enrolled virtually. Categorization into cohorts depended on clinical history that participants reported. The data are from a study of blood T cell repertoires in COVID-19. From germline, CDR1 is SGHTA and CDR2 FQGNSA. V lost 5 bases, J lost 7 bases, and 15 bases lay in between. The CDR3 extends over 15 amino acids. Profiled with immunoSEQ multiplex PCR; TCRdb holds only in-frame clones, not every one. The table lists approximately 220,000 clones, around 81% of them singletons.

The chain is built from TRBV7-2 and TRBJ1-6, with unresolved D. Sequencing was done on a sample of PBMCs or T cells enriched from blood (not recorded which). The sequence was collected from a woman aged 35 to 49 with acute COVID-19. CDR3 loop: CASSIGPYGNSPLHF. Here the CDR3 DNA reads TGTGCCAGCAGCATTGGGCCCTATGGAAATTCACCCCTCCACTTT.